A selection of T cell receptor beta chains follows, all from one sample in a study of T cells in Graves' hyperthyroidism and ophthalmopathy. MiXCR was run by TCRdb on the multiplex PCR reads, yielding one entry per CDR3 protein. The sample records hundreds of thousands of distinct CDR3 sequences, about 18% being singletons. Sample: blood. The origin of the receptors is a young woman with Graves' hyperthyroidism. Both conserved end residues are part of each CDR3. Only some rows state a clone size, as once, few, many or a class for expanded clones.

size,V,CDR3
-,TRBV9,CASSVRQGAHEQFF
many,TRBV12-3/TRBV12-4,CASSLGQGGSYEQYF
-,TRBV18,CASSPKTYEQYF
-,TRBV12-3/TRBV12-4,CASMPPLAGAREQYF
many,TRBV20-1,CSAPMRAKGWGDGELFF
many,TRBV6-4,CASRTRTVARPMNTEAFF
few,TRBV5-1,CASSLSPGGANYGYTF
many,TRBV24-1,CATSASDRSSYEQYF
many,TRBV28,CASRPTGTLEAFF
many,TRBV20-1,CSARPGRDNSPLHF
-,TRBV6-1,CASSETGDSYEQYF
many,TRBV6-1,CASNDRGFDQPQHF
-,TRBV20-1,CSARDPGGGNTIYF
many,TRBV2,CASSEPERGAGTGELFF
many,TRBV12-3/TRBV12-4,CASSLIGGTGELFF
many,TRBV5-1,CASSLAAGGLYGYTF
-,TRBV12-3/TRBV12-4,CASSLLAFGGYTF
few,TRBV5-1,CASSSPVGRGETQYF